This is a list of T cell receptor beta chains from one sample in a study of response to subunit inactivated influenza vaccine. MiXCR, run by TCRdb on the RT-PCR reads, gives a single entry per CDR3 protein. The sample consists of fewer than 750,000 distinct CDR3 sequences, 12% to 15% of them appearing once. Sequences were derived from PBMCs from blood, sampled roughly 12 days after vaccination. The receptors were sampled from a man aged 50 to 59 who received an inactivated influenza vaccine. Both conserved end residues are trimmed from each CDR3. The order of the fields is V gene, J gene, CDR3 protein.

V: TRBV7-2
J: TRBJ1-4
CDR3: ASSLALGETNEKLF

V: TRBV20-1
J: TRBJ1-4
CDR3: SARGQGGNEKLF

V: TRBV9
J: TRBJ2-6
CDR3: ASSPQGVSGANVLT

V: TRBV6-2/TRBV6-3
J: TRBJ2-4
CDR3: ASSPGHLRLAKNIQY

V: TRBV15
J: TRBJ1-1
CDR3: ATSQQGWGNTEAF

V: TRBV28
J: TRBJ1-1
CDR3: ASSWGGQVNTEAF

V: TRBV4-3
J: TRBJ2-4
CDR3: ASSQEGQGGIQY

V: TRBV28
J: TRBJ2-2
CDR3: ASSLWTGGTGELF

V: TRBV5-1
J: TRBJ2-3
CDR3: ASRVGAPTDTQY

V: TRBV20-1
J: TRBJ2-5
CDR3: SAKGQQETQY

V: TRBV4-2
J: TRBJ2-7
CDR3: ASSQADTPYEQY

V: TRBV7-9
J: TRBJ2-3
CDR3: ASSPTPRGGTDTQY

V: TRBV5-1
J: TRBJ2-2
CDR3: ASSTRDRRNTGELF

V: TRBV10-3
J: TRBJ2-3
CDR3: AISDLWLAGTTKADTQY

V: TRBV20-1
J: TRBJ2-5
CDR3: SARAGRGQETQY

V: TRBV12-3/TRBV12-4
J: TRBJ2-1
CDR3: ASSFSLLAGSDEQF

V: TRBV28
J: TRBJ1-2
CDR3: ATSTRSGYT